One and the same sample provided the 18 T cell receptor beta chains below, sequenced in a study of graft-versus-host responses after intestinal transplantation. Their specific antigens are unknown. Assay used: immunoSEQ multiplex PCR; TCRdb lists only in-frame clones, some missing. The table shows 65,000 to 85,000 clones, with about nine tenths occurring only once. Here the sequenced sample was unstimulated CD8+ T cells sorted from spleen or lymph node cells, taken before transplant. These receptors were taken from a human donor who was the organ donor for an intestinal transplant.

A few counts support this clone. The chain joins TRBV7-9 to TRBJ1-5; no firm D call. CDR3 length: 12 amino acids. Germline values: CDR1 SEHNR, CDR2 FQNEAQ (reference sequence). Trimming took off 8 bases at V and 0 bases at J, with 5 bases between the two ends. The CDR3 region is CASSDSNQPQHF. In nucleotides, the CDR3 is TGTGCCAGCTCCGATAGCAATCAGCCCCAGCATTTT.

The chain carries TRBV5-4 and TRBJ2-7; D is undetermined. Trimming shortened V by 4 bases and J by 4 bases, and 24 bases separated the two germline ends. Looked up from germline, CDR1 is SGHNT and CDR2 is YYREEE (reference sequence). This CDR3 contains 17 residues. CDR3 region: CASSAVLGPVYPYEQYF. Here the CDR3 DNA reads TGTGCCAGCAGCGCAGTCCTTGGGCCGGTTTATCCTTACGAGCAGTACTTC.

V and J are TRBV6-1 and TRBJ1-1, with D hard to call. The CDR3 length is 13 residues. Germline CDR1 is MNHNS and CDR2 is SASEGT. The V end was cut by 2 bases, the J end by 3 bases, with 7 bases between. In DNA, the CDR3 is TGTGCCAGCAGTGAACTGGGTGACACTGAAGCTTTCTTT. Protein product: CASSELGDTEAFF.

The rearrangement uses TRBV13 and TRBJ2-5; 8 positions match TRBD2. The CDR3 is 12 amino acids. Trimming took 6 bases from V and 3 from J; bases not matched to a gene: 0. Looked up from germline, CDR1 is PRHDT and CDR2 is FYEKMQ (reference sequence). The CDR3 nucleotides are TGTGCCAGCAGGGGACTAGAAGAGACCCAGTACTTC. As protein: CASRGLEETQYF.

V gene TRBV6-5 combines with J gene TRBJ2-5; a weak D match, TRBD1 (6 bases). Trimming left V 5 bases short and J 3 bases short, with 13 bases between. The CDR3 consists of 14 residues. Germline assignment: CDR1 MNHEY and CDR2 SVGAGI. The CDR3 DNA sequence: TGTGCCAGCAGTGAAGGGGGATCAAAAGAGACCCAGTACTTC. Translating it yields CASSEGGSKETQYF.

DNA of the CDR3: TGCGCCAGCAGCTTCGGCGAATTCACCACAGATACGCAGTATTTT. It translates to CASSFGEFTTDTQYF. The chain couples TRBV5-1 to TRBJ2-3; D remains ambiguous. Germline CDR1 and CDR2: SGHRS and YFSETQ. Between the trimmed V and J ends, which lost 2 bases and 2 bases, there was a span of 12 bases. This CDR3 is 15 amino acids long.

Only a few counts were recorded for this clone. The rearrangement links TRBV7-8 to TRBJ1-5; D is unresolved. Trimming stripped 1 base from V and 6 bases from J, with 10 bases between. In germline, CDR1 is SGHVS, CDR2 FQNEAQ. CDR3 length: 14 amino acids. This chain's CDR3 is CASSLGGGSQPQHF. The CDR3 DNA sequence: TGTGCCAGCAGCTTAGGTGGCGGCAGTCAGCCCCAGCATTTT.

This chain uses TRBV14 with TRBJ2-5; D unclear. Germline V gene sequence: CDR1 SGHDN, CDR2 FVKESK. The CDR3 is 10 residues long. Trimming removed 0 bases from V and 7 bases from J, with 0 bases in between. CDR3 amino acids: CASSQETQYF. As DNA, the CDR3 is TGTGCCAGCAGCCAAGAGACCCAGTACTTC.

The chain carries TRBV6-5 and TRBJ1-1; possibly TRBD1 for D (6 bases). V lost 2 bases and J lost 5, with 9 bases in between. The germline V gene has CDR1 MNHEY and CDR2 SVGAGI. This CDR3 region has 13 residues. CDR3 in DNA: TGTGCCAGCAGTTACAGGGGGGTAACTGAAGCTTTCTTT. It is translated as CASSYRGVTEAFF.

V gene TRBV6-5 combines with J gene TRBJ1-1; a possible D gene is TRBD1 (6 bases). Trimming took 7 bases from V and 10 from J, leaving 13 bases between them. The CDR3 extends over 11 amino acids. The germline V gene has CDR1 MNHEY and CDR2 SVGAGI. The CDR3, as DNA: TGTGCCAGCATCCAGGGGATGGTAGCTTTCTTT. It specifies CASIQGMVAFF.

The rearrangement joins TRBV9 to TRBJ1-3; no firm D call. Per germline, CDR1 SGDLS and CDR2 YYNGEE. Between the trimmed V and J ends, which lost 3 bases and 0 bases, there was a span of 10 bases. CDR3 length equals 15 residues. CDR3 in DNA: TGTGCCAGCAGCGATCAAGGAGGCTCTGGAAACACCATATATTTT. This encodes CASSDQGGSGNTIYF.

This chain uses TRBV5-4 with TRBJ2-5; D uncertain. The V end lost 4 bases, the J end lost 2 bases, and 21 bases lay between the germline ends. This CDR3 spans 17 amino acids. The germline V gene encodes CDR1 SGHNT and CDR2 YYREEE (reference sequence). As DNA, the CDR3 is TGTGCCAGCAGCGTTACCCCTACGGTGCAGGCGCAAGAGACCCAGTACTTC. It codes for CASSVTPTVQAQETQYF.

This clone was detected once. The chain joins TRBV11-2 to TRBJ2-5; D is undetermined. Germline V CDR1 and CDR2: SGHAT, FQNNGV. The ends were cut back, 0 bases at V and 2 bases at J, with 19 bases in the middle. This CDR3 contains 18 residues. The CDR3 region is CASSLEAFVGRPQETQYF. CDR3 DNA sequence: TGTGCCAGCAGCTTAGAAGCCTTCGTCGGCAGACCGCAAGAGACCCAGTACTTC.

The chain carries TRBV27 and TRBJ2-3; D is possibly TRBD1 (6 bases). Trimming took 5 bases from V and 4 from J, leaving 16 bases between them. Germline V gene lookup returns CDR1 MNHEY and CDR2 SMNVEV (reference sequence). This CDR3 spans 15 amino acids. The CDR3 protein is CASSPGTPFPDTQYF. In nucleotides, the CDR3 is TGTGCCAGCAGTCCCGGGACACCTTTTCCAGATACGCAGTATTTT.

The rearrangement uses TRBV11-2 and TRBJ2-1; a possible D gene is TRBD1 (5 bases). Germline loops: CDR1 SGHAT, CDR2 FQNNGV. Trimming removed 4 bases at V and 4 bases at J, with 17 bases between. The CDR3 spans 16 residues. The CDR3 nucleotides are TGTGCCAGCAGCTCCCCTCAGACAGCGCTATACAATGAGCAGTTCTTC. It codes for CASSSPQTALYNEQFF.

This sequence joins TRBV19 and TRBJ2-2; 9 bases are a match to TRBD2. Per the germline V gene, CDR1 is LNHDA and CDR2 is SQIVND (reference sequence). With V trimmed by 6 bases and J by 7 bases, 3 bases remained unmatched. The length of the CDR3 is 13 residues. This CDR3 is CASRGSGGGELFF. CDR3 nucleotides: TGTGCCAGTAGAGGTAGCGGGGGCGGGGAGCTGTTTTTT.

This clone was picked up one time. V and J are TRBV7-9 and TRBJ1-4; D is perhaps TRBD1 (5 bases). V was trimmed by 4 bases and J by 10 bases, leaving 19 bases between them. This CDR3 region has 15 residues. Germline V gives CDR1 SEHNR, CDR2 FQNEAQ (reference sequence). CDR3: CASSWPGGGRPKLFF. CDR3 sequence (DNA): TGTGCCAGCAGCTGGCCCGGGGGGGGTCGTCCAAAACTGTTTTTT.

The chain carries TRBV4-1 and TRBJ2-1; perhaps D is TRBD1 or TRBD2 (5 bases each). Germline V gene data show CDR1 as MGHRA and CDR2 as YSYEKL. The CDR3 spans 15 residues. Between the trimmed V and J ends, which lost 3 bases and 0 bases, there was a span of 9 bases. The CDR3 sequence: CASSQGVSSYNEQFF. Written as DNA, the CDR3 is TGCGCCAGCAGCCAGGGGGTGAGCTCCTACAATGAGCAGTTCTTC.